Here is one TCR beta chain with its context. This sample was taken from a study of blood T cell repertoires in COVID-19. Measured with immunoSEQ multiplex PCR; TCRdb has only the in-frame clones, and not every one. The sample lists about 98,000 clones; 75% to 85% were seen once. Trimming removed 1 base at V and 7 bases at J, with 8 bases between. From germline, CDR1 is SGHAT and CDR2 FQNNGV. The CDR3 spans 13 residues. V gene TRBV11-2 combines with J gene TRBJ2-1; maybe TRBD2 (5 bases). This clonotype was obtained from a man in his 70s with acute or convalescent COVID-19. Sequencing used peripheral blood. The CDR3 nucleotides are TGTGCCAGCAGCTTAGGACTACTTAATGAGCAGTTCTTC. This sequence encodes CASSLGLLNEQFF.